The next 25 T cell receptor beta chains were all read from a single sample in a study of T cell clones after liver transplantation. Sequencing was performed with immunoSEQ multiplex PCR; in TCRdb, only in-frame clones are kept and a portion is missing. The sample yields tens of thousands of clones, 70% to 75% seen once. The source was CD4+ T cells from blood, collected at the 22-month timepoint. The source of these receptors is a human patient who received a liver transplant. Some T cells may have come from the graft donor.

The chain employs TRBV5-6 and TRBJ2-3; 7 bases agree with TRBD1. The CDR3 runs to 16 residues. In germline, CDR1 is SGHDT, CDR2 YYEEEE. Unmatched junction bases numbered 12, after V lost 7 bases and J lost 1 base. The CDR3 here is CASLRTGESGTDTQYF. The CDR3 DNA sequence: TGTGCCAGCCTACGAACAGGGGAATCAGGCACAGATACGCAGTATTTT.

This rearrangement joins TRBV6-5 to TRBJ2-7; D is tentatively TRBD1 or TRBD2 (6 bases each). V was clipped by 6 bases and J by 6 bases, with 12 bases between them. Looked up from germline, CDR1 is MNHEY and CDR2 is SVGAGI. This CDR3 has 12 residues. CDR3 in amino acids: CASRRDTSEQYF. Here the CDR3 DNA reads TGTGCCAGCAGGCGGGACACAAGCGAGCAGTACTTC.

This chain connects TRBV19 to TRBJ2-7; 9 bases are a match to TRBD1. The CDR3 has 16 residues. Trimming cost V 5 bases and J 2 bases; bases outside gene matches: 10. The V gene's germline CDR1 is LNHDA and CDR2 SQIVND (reference sequence). CDR3 in DNA: TGTGCCAGTAGTTCTCCGGGACAGGGAGGGGCCTACGAGCAGTACTTC. Encoded protein: CASSSPGQGGAYEQYF.

This rearrangement joins TRBV2 to TRBJ2-3, with 14 nucleotides matching TRBD2. CDR1 is SNHLY and CDR2 is FYNNEI in the germline V gene. This CDR3 region has 16 residues. V shed 7 bases and J 6 bases; nucleotides not matched to a gene: 9. The CDR3 nucleotides are TGTGCCAGCATTCTGGCCGGGACTAGCGGGGGTGATACGCAGTATTTT. Translation gives CASILAGTSGGDTQYF.

This clone was recorded many times. J is TRBJ1-2 and V is TRBV4-2, with D uncertain. V was shortened by 5 bases and J by 1 base, with 11 bases between the two germline ends. CDR1 and CDR2 from the germline V gene are LGHNA and YNFKEQ. CDR3 size: 14 residues. The CDR3 DNA sequence: TGTGCCAGCAGCGACACGTGGGTTAACTATGGCTACACCTTC. Encoded protein: CASSDTWVNYGYTF.

The chain uses TRBV19 and TRBJ2-1, with 9 positions matching TRBD2. J was trimmed by 3 bases and V by 0 bases; bases with no gene match: 3. The length of the CDR3 is 16 residues. The germline gives CDR1 LNHDA, CDR2 SQIVND (reference sequence). CDR3 loop: CASSIDSGGFYNEQFF. As DNA, the CDR3 is TGTGCCAGTAGTATAGACAGCGGGGGGTTCTACAATGAGCAGTTCTTC.

This clone was seen only once. The V call is TRBV28, the J call TRBJ1-2; D is unclear. The V gene's germline CDR1 is MDHEN and CDR2 SYDVKM. Trimming pared 5 bases from V and 8 bases from J, leaving 21 bases between. This CDR3 contains 15 residues. The CDR3 DNA follows: TGTGCCAGCAGTCCACTCACCGCGGGCCCGTTAGGCTACACCTTC. Protein product: CASSPLTAGPLGYTF.

The V and J genes are TRBV6-6 and TRBJ2-1; TRBD1 is a possible D gene (6 bases). Germline V CDR1 and CDR2: MNHNY, SVGAGI (reference sequence). The CDR3 extends over 13 amino acids. V lost 2 bases, J lost 4 bases, and 6 bases lay in between. CDR3: CASSYRGYNEQFF. In DNA form, the CDR3 reads TGTGCCAGCAGTTACAGGGGGTACAATGAGCAGTTCTTC.

The chain uses TRBV30 and TRBJ2-6; D is uncertain. From germline, CDR1 is GTSNPN and CDR2 SVGIG (reference sequence). Trimming left V 4 bases short and J 1 base short, with 14 bases between. This CDR3 region has 16 residues. Written as DNA, the CDR3 is TGTGCCTGGACCTTAGGAAGGACGTCTGGGGCCAACGTCCTGACTTTC. Translated: CAWTLGRTSGANVLTF.

Details on this clone: At one of its ends the junction is not consistent with the germline gene, which may arise from a read error. The V gene is TRBV7-7, the J gene TRBJ1-3, with no clear D. Germline values: CDR1 SSHAT, CDR2 FNYEAQ (reference sequence). The CDR3 contains 15 residues. CDR3 sequence reads: CASSPNLISGNTIYF. The CDR3 DNA reads as TGTGCTAGCAGCCCTAACTTAATCTCTGGAAACACCATATATTTT.

This clone was counted a few times. The chain couples TRBV7-3 to TRBJ2-2, with a weak D call TRBD1 (9 bases). There are 18 residues in the CDR3. Trimming shortened V by 5 bases and J by 3 bases, and 22 bases separated the two germline ends. CDR1 and CDR2 from the germline V gene are SGHTA and FQGTGA. CDR3 coding DNA: TGTGCCAGCAGCCCCACCTCGGGGGGGACAGGGTACACCGGGGAGCTGTTTTTT. Translated: CASSPTSGGTGYTGELFF. The variable domain in full, with the rest retrieved from reference TRBV7-3 and TRBJ2-2, is GAGVSQTPSNKVTEKGKYVELRCDPISGHTALYWYRQSLGQGPEFLIYFQGTGAADDSGLPNDRFFAVRPEGSVSTLKIQRTERGDSAVYLCASSPTSGGTGYTGELFFGEGSRLTVL.

The chain links TRBV7-9 to TRBJ1-2; D is possibly TRBD1 (5 bases). This CDR3 region has 15 residues. Trimming took 2 bases from V and 7 from J, leaving 17 bases between them. The germline V gene encodes CDR1 SEHNR and CDR2 FQNEAQ (reference sequence). The CDR3 DNA follows: TGTGCCAGCAGCTTATTCCAGGGCCCTAGAGGTGGCTACACCTTC. It yields the protein CASSLFQGPRGGYTF.

The chain carries TRBV5-8 and TRBJ1-6; D remains unclear. V lost 0 bases, J lost 8 bases, and 6 bases lay in between. CDR3 size: 13 residues. In germline, CDR1 is SGHTS, CDR2 YDEGEE. The chain's CDR3 is CASSLGKDSPLHF. DNA of the CDR3: TGTGCCAGCAGCTTGGGCAAGGATTCACCCCTCCACTTT. Looking up the rest from reference TRBV5-8 and TRBJ1-6 gives the full variable domain: EAGVTQSPTHLIKTRGQQATLRCSPISGHTSVYWYQQALGLGLQFLLWYDEGEERNRGNFPPRFSGRQFPNYSSELNVNALELEDSALYLCASSLGKDSPLHFGNGTRLTVT.

This clone was recorded only once. This chain uses TRBV30 with TRBJ2-5; D is unclear. Per germline, CDR1 GTSNPN and CDR2 SVGIG (reference sequence). The V end lost 5 bases, the J end lost 3 bases, and 13 bases lay between the germline ends. CDR3 size: 13 residues. CDR3 amino acids: CAWRSQSKETQYF. The CDR3 DNA follows: TGTGCCTGGCGATCACAAAGTAAAGAGACCCAGTACTTC.

The V call is TRBV10-3, the J call TRBJ2-7, with 10 bases matching TRBD2. Germline CDR1 reads ENHRY; CDR2 reads SYGVKD. The CDR3 totals 14 residues. J gave up 6 bases and V 4 bases, and 6 bases lay outside the gene matches. CDR3 loop: CAISGTSGAVEQYF. As DNA, the CDR3 is TGTGCCATCAGTGGAACTAGCGGGGCCGTCGAGCAGTACTTC.

The table lists this clone with a few counts. This chain links TRBV5-1 with TRBJ1-6; D might be TRBD1 (6 bases). V lost 0 bases and J lost 4, with 8 bases in between. Germline V CDR1 and CDR2: SGHRS, YFSETQ. The CDR3 spans 15 residues. The CDR3 reads CASSLGGQYNSPLHF. CDR3 sequence (DNA): TGCGCCAGCAGCTTGGGGGGGCAGTATAATTCACCCCTCCACTTT.

CDR3 sequence (DNA): TGTGCCAGCAGTCGATACAGCGGAGACAATGAGCAGTTCTTC. Translating it yields CASSRYSGDNEQFF. The chain uses TRBV27 and TRBJ2-1; possibly TRBD2 for D (5 bases). With 5 bases removed from V and 5 bases from J, the gap between germline ends came to 13 bases. The CDR3 is 14 residues long. The germline CDR1 and CDR2 sequences are MNHEY and SMNVEV (reference sequence).

The V call is TRBV11-2, the J call TRBJ1-3, with unresolved D. This CDR3 comprises 16 residues. The V and J ends lost 3 bases and 0 bases respectively, with 12 bases between them. Germline V lookup: CDR1 SGHAT, CDR2 FQNNGV. The CDR3 here is CASSFGLSGSGNTIYF. The CDR3 DNA reads TGTGCCAGCAGCTTCGGGCTTTCGGGCTCTGGAAACACCATATATTTT.

The J gene is TRBJ1-4, the V gene TRBV28; D call uncertain. Trimming removed 5 bases at V and 6 bases at J, with 16 bases between. Germline CDR1 is MDHEN and CDR2 is SYDVKM. The length of the CDR3 is 15 residues. CDR3 nucleotides: TGTGCCAGCAGTCCCCACATCCCAAGAGATGAAAAACTGTTTTTT. Residues: CASSPHIPRDEKLFF.

V and J are TRBV9 and TRBJ1-6, with a tentative D call TRBD1 (5 bases). The CDR3 extends over 17 amino acids. V was shortened by 4 bases and J by 7 bases, with 21 bases between the two germline ends. CDR1 is SGDLS and CDR2 is YYNGEE in the germline V gene. The CDR3 nucleotides read TGTGCCAGCAGCCCTCCGGGACCCCAGGCTAGGAATTCACCCCTCCACTTT. Its protein is CASSPPGPQARNSPLHF.

The chain couples TRBV11-2 to TRBJ2-1; no reliable D call. Germline CDR1 reads SGHAT; CDR2 reads FQNNGV. CDR3 length: 15 amino acids. Between the trimmed V and J ends, which lost 0 bases and 4 bases, there was a span of 10 bases. The CDR3: CASSLDPRMYNEQFF. CDR3 nucleotide sequence: TGTGCCAGCAGCTTAGACCCCAGGATGTACAATGAGCAGTTCTTC.

The gene calls are TRBV10-3 and TRBJ1-6, with TRBD1 identical over 7 bases. From germline, CDR1 is ENHRY and CDR2 SYGVKD. The CDR3 extends over 13 amino acids. Unmatched junction bases numbered 6, after V lost 8 bases and J lost 8 bases. In DNA form, the CDR3 reads TGTGCCATCGGGCCCACAGGGGATTCACCCCTCCACTTT. This sequence encodes CAIGPTGDSPLHF.

With regard to this clone: The germline gene is not matched at one end of the junction; a read error may be the cause. The same CDR3 arises from other DNA sequences in this sample as well. The rearrangement links TRBV27 to TRBJ2-4; the match to TRBD1 covers 8 bases. CDR1 and CDR2 (germline): MNHEY, SMNVEV (reference sequence). The CDR3 sequence is 16 residues long. The CDR3 DNA is TGTGCCAGCAGTCCCAGGGGGCGCGAGGGCAAAAATATTCAGTACTTC. As protein: CASSPRGREGKNIQYF.

The chain employs TRBV10-3 and TRBJ2-2; TRBD2 aligns across 10 bases. Germline assignment: CDR1 ENHRY and CDR2 SYGVKD. This CDR3 region has 14 residues. Trimming cost V 6 bases and J 4 bases; bases outside gene matches: 2. CDR3 nucleotide sequence: TGTGCCATCAGACTAGCGGGAATCACCGGGGAGCTGTTTTTT. Translation gives CAIRLAGITGELFF.

The V and J genes are TRBV7-8 and TRBJ1-2; the D is unclear. The CDR3 runs to 13 residues. Looked up from germline, CDR1 is SGHVS and CDR2 is FQNEAQ. V gave up 1 base and J gave up 8 bases, with 11 bases separating them. The CDR3 spells CASSLGGLEGYTF. The CDR3 DNA reads as TGTGCCAGCAGCTTAGGGGGATTAGAGGGCTACACCTTC.